This record looks at one TCR beta chain sequence and its context. The antigen is undetermined. This sample is drawn from a study of T cells in localized non-small cell lung cancer. Study-level findings and limits: It remains possible that heterogeneity exists, since only one tumor region was sequenced.

The germline V gene encodes CDR1 MNHEY and CDR2 SMNVEV (reference sequence). The V and J ends lost 5 bases and 0 bases respectively, with 14 bases between them. The CDR3 totals 15 residues. This table comes from immunoSEQ multiplex PCR, and its TCRdb copy is limited to in-frame clones, with some not included. The sample yields tens of thousands of clones, about 86% seen once. This TCR was recovered from a woman between 35 and 70 years old with stage I lung adenocarcinoma. The chain has TRBV27 and TRBJ2-7; D is possibly TRBD1 (5 bases). The source material was peripheral blood, sampled before any cancer treatment. The CDR3 sequence is CASSQSTGSSYEQYF. The CDR3 DNA sequence: TGTGCCAGCAGTCAAAGTACAGGTAGCTCCTACGAGCAGTACTTC.